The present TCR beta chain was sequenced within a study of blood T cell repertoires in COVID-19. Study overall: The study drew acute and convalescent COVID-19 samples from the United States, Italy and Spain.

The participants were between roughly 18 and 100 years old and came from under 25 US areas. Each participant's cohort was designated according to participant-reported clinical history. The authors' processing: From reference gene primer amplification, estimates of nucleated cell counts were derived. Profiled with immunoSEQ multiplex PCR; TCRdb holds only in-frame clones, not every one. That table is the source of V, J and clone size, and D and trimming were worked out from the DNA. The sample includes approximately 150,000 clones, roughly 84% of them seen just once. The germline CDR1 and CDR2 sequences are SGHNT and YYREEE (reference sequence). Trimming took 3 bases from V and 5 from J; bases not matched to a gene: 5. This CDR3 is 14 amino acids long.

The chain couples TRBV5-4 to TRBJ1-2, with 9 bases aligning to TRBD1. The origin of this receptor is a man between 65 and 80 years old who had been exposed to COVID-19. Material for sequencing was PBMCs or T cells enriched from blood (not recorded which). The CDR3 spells CASSWDRADYGYTF. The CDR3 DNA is TGTGCCAGCAGCTGGGACAGGGCGGATTATGGCTACACCTTC.